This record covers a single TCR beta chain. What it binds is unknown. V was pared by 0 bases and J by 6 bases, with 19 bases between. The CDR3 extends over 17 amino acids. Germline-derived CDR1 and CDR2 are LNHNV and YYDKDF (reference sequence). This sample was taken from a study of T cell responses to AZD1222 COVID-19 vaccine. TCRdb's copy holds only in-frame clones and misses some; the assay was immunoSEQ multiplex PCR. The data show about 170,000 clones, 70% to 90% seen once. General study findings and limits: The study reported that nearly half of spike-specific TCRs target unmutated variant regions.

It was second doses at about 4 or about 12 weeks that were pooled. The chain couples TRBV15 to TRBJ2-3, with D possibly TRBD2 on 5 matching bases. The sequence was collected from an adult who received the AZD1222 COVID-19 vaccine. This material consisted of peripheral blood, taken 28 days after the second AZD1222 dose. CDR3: CATSRDPLLGTKDTQYF. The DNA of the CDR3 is TGTGCCACCAGCAGAGATCCTCTACTAGGAACCAAGGATACGCAGTATTTT.